At least ten counts were recorded for the clone carrying this TCR beta chain. The antigen remains unidentified. The investigators amplified TCR beta CDR3 regions from RNA transcripts. The HTBI primer set was used in a first-round RT-PCR of the TCR CDR3. TCRdb itself ran the multiplex PCR reads through MiXCR, one entry per CDR3 protein. The table lists fewer than 350,000 distinct CDR3 sequences, around a sixth of them singletons, with about 16% in the top ten. Germline lookup yields CDR1 SGDLS and CDR2 YYNGEE. Trimming cost V 0 bases and J 6 bases, with 10 bases left between them. This CDR3 region has 13 residues. Uncontrolled infection, other autoimmune disease, pregnancy and lactation each barred patients from inclusion. These data originate in a study of T cells in Graves' hyperthyroidism and ophthalmopathy. Background on the study: Upon initial diagnosis and before any treatment, peripheral blood was collected. General study findings and limits: A model built on 13 V-J features separated ophthalmopathy from stable hyperthyroidism.

Source material: blood. The chain employs TRBV9 and TRBJ2-7; D is unresolved. The clonotype was recovered from a woman aged 40 to 50 with Graves' ophthalmopathy. CDR3 sequence: CASSVAIVGEQYF. CDR3 bases: TGTGCCAGCAGCGTAGCAATCGTGGGCGAGCAGTACTTC.